This entry concerns a single T cell receptor (beta chain). Its cognate antigen is unknown. The data stem from a study of cytomegalovirus exposure and HLA in healthy donors. PCR was performed using 60 Vbeta and 13 Jbeta primers. The protocol was immunoSEQ multiplex PCR, while the TCRdb copy is restricted to in-frame clones and leaves out a portion. The sample holds some 61,000 clones, 80% to 90% seen once. Findings of the study overall: Earlier results showed most TCR beta V segments being productive about 87% or about 30% of the time. It was reported in a later analysis that an Asian-associated ancestry cluster showed fewer N-insertions than the roughly 670-donor mean. Judged likely to be a sequencing artifact was a cluster of highly shared sequence variants.

The sequence came from a human donor in good health. What was sequenced was PBMCs.

The CDR3 bases are TGTGCCAGTAGTCCCCTCCGGGGGGCGAGCAATCAGCCCCAGCATTTT. Translating it yields CASSPLRGASNQPQHF. This chain uses TRBV19 with TRBJ1-5; a weak D match, TRBD1 (6 bases). The length of the CDR3 is 16 residues. V was shortened by 5 bases and J by 1 base, with 15 bases between the two germline ends. Germline loops: CDR1 LNHDA, CDR2 SQIVND (reference sequence).